A selection of T cell receptor beta chains follows, all from one sample in a study of blood T cells in healthy people across ages. TCRdb processed the 5' RACE reads anew with MiXCR; each CDR3 protein has one entry. The repertoire includes about 1.5 million distinct CDR3 sequences, around 40% of them detected once, and over 3.5% sits in the top ten. The source material was blood. The receptor set was obtained from a woman aged 18 to 35 in good health. Both conserved end residues are part of each CDR3. Fields, in order: D gene, J gene, V gene, CDR3 length, clone size, CDR3 protein, CDR3 DNA. D genes are given only for firm matches. Clone size is not always given. Where it is, it says once, few, many or a class for expanded clones.

D: TRBD1; J: TRBJ2-1; V: TRBV27; length: 14; size: -; CDR3: CASTTGGQGNEQFF; DNA: TGTGCCAGCACCACAGGGGGACAGGGGAATGAGCAGTTCTTC
D: -; J: TRBJ2-1; V: TRBV20-1; length: 13; size: few; CDR3: CSAHRQVSDEQFF; DNA: TGCAGTGCTCATAGACAGGTTAGCGATGAGCAGTTCTTC
D: TRBD2; J: TRBJ2-3; V: TRBV5-6; length: 15; size: many; CDR3: CASSSGTSGTDTQYF; DNA: TGTGCCAGCAGCTCCGGGACTAGCGGGACAGATACGCAGTATTTT
D: -; J: TRBJ2-3; V: TRBV30; length: 13; size: few; CDR3: CAWSRQDTDTQYF; DNA: TGTGCCTGGAGTAGGCAGGACACAGATACGCAGTATTTT
D: -; J: TRBJ1-3; V: TRBV5-8; length: 15; size: -; CDR3: CASSYGQISGNTIYF; DNA: TGTGCCAGCAGCTATGGACAGATCTCTGGAAACACCATATATTTT
D: -; J: TRBJ1-5; V: TRBV20-1; length: 17; size: -; CDR3: CSARVTTETYSNQPQHF; DNA: TGCAGTGCTAGAGTGACGACCGAGACTTATAGCAATCAGCCCCAGCATTTT
D: TRBD2; J: TRBJ2-1; V: TRBV2; length: 15; size: few; CDR3: CASIIGLAGGNEQFF; DNA: TGTGCCAGCATTATAGGACTAGCGGGAGGTAATGAGCAGTTCTTC
D: -; J: TRBJ2-3; V: TRBV29-1; length: 14; size: few; CDR3: CSGQRDRSTDTQYF; DNA: TGCAGCGGGCAGAGGGACCGAAGCACAGATACGCAGTATTTT
D: -; J: TRBJ1-6; V: TRBV6-5; length: 15; size: -; CDR3: CASSQGSGYNLPLHF; DNA: TGTGCCAGCAGTCAGGGTTCGGGATATAATTTACCCCTCCACTTT
D: TRBD1; J: TRBJ1-6; V: TRBV25-1; length: 15; size: once; CDR3: CASREDRVINSPLHF; DNA: TGTGCCAGCAGGGAGGACAGGGTAATCAATTCACCCCTCCACTTT
D: -; J: TRBJ1-5; V: TRBV28; length: 16; size: few; CDR3: CASSGGSNQGDQPQHF; DNA: TGTGCCAGCAGTGGGGGGTCAAATCAAGGCGATCAGCCCCAGCATTTT
D: TRBD2; J: TRBJ2-3; V: TRBV7-2; length: 15; size: -; CDR3: CASSSLAGGWDTQYF; DNA: TGTGCCAGCAGCTCGCTAGCGGGAGGTTGGGATACGCAGTATTTT
D: -; J: TRBJ1-1; V: TRBV7-6; length: 16; size: few; CDR3: CASSSGGSQMNTEAFF; DNA: TGTGCCAGCAGCTCCGGAGGGTCACAGATGAACACTGAAGCTTTCTTT
D: -; J: TRBJ2-5; V: TRBV5-1; length: 16; size: -; CDR3: CASSFGAGAPRETQYF; DNA: TGCGCCAGCAGCTTCGGGGCGGGGGCCCCTCGAGAGACCCAGTACTTC
D: TRBD1; J: TRBJ2-2; V: TRBV2; length: 13; size: -; CDR3: CASSGQGAGELFF; DNA: TGTGCCAGCAGCGGACAGGGCGCCGGGGAGCTGTTTTTT
D: TRBD1; J: TRBJ1-5; V: TRBV5-1; length: 14; size: -; CDR3: CASSLETGDQPQHF; DNA: TGCGCCAGCAGCTTGGAGACAGGGGATCAGCCCCAGCATTTT
D: -; J: TRBJ2-5; V: TRBV20-1; length: 13; size: -; CDR3: CSALEGLEETQYF; DNA: TGCAGTGCCTTGGAGGGGCTCGAAGAGACCCAGTACTTC
D: -; J: TRBJ2-7; V: TRBV12-5; length: 16; size: -; CDR3: CASGLERGTLSYEQYF; DNA: TGTGCTAGTGGTTTGGAACGGGGGACCCTCTCCTACGAGCAGTACTTC
D: -; J: TRBJ1-1; V: TRBV5-1; length: 15; size: few; CDR3: CASSRGDEGNTEAFF; DNA: TGCGCCAGCAGCCGAGGGGACGAGGGGAACACTGAAGCTTTCTTT
D: -; J: TRBJ1-6; V: TRBV3-1; length: 15; size: -; CDR3: CASSQAQGANSPLHF; DNA: TGTGCCAGCAGCCAAGCACAGGGCGCGAATTCACCCCTCCACTTT
D: -; J: TRBJ2-1; V: TRBV20-1; length: 16; size: -; CDR3: CGATVRKASSYNEQFF; DNA: TGCGGTGCTACCGTCAGGAAGGCCAGCTCCTACAATGAGCAGTTCTTC
D: TRBD1; J: TRBJ1-2; V: TRBV4-3; length: 16; size: few; CDR3: CASSQVRDSHLNGYTF; DNA: TGCGCCAGCAGCCAAGTCCGGGACAGTCACCTTAATGGCTACACCTTC
D: TRBD2; J: TRBJ2-1; V: TRBV29-1; length: 15; size: few; CDR3: CSVGPGLAGLYEQFF; DNA: TGCAGCGTTGGGCCGGGACTAGCGGGATTGTATGAGCAGTTCTTC
D: -; J: TRBJ2-7; V: TRBV11-2; length: 11; size: -; CDR3: CASSRYSEQYF; DNA: TGTGCCAGCAGCAGGTATTCCGAGCAGTACTTC
D: -; J: TRBJ1-2; V: TRBV7-8; length: 15; size: -; CDR3: CASSLGVRGPYGYTF; DNA: TGTGCCAGCAGCTTAGGGGTGCGGGGACCCTATGGCTACACCTTC
D: TRBD1; J: TRBJ2-3; V: TRBV29-1; length: 14; size: -; CDR3: CSALGQSSADTQYF; DNA: TGCAGCGCCCTGGGACAGTCGTCAGCAGATACGCAGTATTTT
D: TRBD1; J: TRBJ1-2; V: TRBV7-9; length: 14; size: few; CDR3: CASSIPGGADGYTF; DNA: TGTGCCAGCAGCATCCCAGGGGGCGCGGATGGCTACACCTTC